The next 26 T cell receptor beta chains were all read from a single sample in a study of shared clonotypes between healthy human individuals. Generated by immunoSEQ multiplex PCR, the TCRdb table keeps only in-frame clones and is missing some. Of fewer than 1.6 million clones detected, approximately 98.5% appear once; the ten largest clones hold around 0.38%. Sequences were obtained from naive CD4+ T cells sorted from blood. Subset described: CD45RA+ positively selected. These receptors were obtained from a man aged 25 to 40 in good health.

This chain connects TRBV2 to TRBJ2-7; D remains ambiguous. There are 13 residues in the CDR3. V shed 6 bases and J shed 6 bases, with 15 bases lying between them. Germline lookup yields CDR1 SNHLY and CDR2 FYNNEI. CDR3 sequence (DNA): TGTGCCAGCAGGAACAGTCTGAAGGGCGAGCAGTACTTC. Translation gives CASRNSLKGEQYF.

The rearrangement joins TRBV27 to TRBJ2-2; 7 nucleotides align to TRBD1. Germline V gene sequence: CDR1 MNHEY, CDR2 SMNVEV (reference sequence). The CDR3 length is 16 residues. Germline trimming cut 0 bases from V and 2 bases from J; bases unmatched to any gene: 3. The CDR3 region has the DNA TGTGCCAGCAGTTTATCCACAGGGGTTAACACCGGGGAGCTGTTTTTT. This codes for CASSLSTGVNTGELFF.

The genes are TRBV5-6 and TRBJ1-2, with 11 bases identical to TRBD1. Germline CDR1 and CDR2: SGHDT and YYEEEE. The CDR3 has 18 residues. The V segment lost 0 bases and the J segment 4 bases; nucleotides outside the gene matches: 11. CDR3 DNA: TGTGCCAGCAGCTTGGCAGGACAGGGGGCCCGCTATGGCTATGGCTACACCTTC. This codes for CASSLAGQGARYGYGYTF.

This chain uses TRBV18 with TRBJ2-2; possible D gene TRBD1, 7 bases. The CDR3 contains 16 residues. Looked up from germline, CDR1 is KGHSH and CDR2 is LQKENI. Trimming stripped 1 base from V and 4 bases from J, with 13 bases between. The CDR3 reads CASSPRGTVTTGELFF. For the CDR3, the DNA is TGTGCCAGCTCACCACGCGGGACAGTAACCACCGGGGAGCTGTTTTTT.

V is TRBV30 and J is TRBJ2-7; 12 bases are shared with TRBD2. Losses at the gene ends were 3 bases for V and 0 bases for J; bases not matched to a gene: 15. The CDR3 loop spans 19 amino acids. Germline CDR1 is GTSNPN and CDR2 is SVGIG (reference sequence). CDR3 loop: CAWRPPPGLAGWSSYEQYF. The CDR3 nucleotides read TGTGCCTGGAGACCCCCCCCCGGACTAGCGGGGTGGAGCTCCTACGAGCAGTACTTC.

This chain links TRBV2 with TRBJ2-1, with D possibly being TRBD2 (6 bases). CDR3 size: 14 residues. V was clipped by 4 bases and J by 5 bases, with 12 bases between them. Germline V gene sequence: CDR1 SNHLY, CDR2 FYNNEI. The CDR3 region has the DNA TGTGCCAGCAGTGTCGCCAGGAGGGACAATGAGCAGTTCTTC. This codes for CASSVARRDNEQFF.

The chain combines TRBV9 with TRBJ2-1; D is undetermined. The germline V and J ends were trimmed by 0 bases and 9 bases, with 10 bases remaining between them. The germline V gene has CDR1 SGDLS and CDR2 YYNGEE. The CDR3 contains 13 residues. CDR3 sequence (DNA): TGTGCCAGCAGCGTAGGGAGAAACGGTGAGCAGTTCTTC. Protein: CASSVGRNGEQFF.

The chain couples TRBV7-8 to TRBJ2-7; tentatively, D is TRBD1 (6 bases). Trimming shortened V by 5 bases and J by 4 bases, and 18 bases separated the two germline ends. Germline V lookup: CDR1 SGHVS, CDR2 FQNEAQ. The CDR3 covers 15 residues. CDR3 residues: CASSPHRVGVYEQYF. The CDR3, as DNA: TGTGCCAGCAGCCCCCACAGGGTAGGGGTATACGAGCAGTACTTC.

On this clone: This specimen includes other DNA sequences encoding the same CDR3. V is TRBV6-5 and J is TRBJ1-2; D remains ambiguous. Per germline, CDR1 MNHEY and CDR2 SVGAGI. The V and J ends lost 4 bases and 2 bases respectively, with 8 bases between them. The CDR3 length is 13 residues. CDR3 loop: CASSSRENYGYTF. CDR3 in DNA: TGTGCCAGCAGTTCGCGGGAGAACTATGGCTACACCTTC.

The gene calls are TRBV5-6 and TRBJ2-1; D might be TRBD2 (5 bases). The CDR3 consists of 13 residues. CDR1 and CDR2 (germline): SGHDT, YYEEEE. V lost 0 bases and J lost 6, with 7 bases in between. This CDR3 is CASSLDLANEQFF. The CDR3 DNA reads as TGTGCCAGCAGCTTGGACCTAGCCAATGAGCAGTTCTTC.

The rearrangement uses TRBV5-1 and TRBJ2-3, with 9 positions matching TRBD1. Germline loops: CDR1 SGHRS, CDR2 YFSETQ. V shed 4 bases, J shed 3 bases, and the junction held 6 bases outside the gene matches. This CDR3 has 15 residues. The CDR3 DNA is TGCGCCAGCAGCCAGGGACAGGGAGGAACAGATACGCAGTATTTT. Its protein product is CASSQGQGGTDTQYF.

This chain uses TRBV15 with TRBJ2-7; 9 nucleotides align to TRBD2. This CDR3 is 15 amino acids long. The trim removed 1 base at V and 4 bases at J, leaving 5 bases unmatched. Germline V gene lookup returns CDR1 LNHNV and CDR2 YYDKDF (reference sequence). The CDR3 DNA follows: TGTGCCACCAGCAGAGGCGGGACTAGCCAGTACGAGCAGTACTTC. Translation: CATSRGGTSQYEQYF.

The rearrangement links TRBV30 to TRBJ2-5; no definite D call. Germline V gene sequence: CDR1 GTSNPN, CDR2 SVGIG (reference sequence). The CDR3 sequence is 10 residues long. The V gene lost 7 bases and the J gene lost 7 bases, with 10 bases spanning the gap. The CDR3 nucleotides read TGTGCCTCCGGACCAGGGACCCAGTACTTC. This gives the protein CASGPGTQYF.

V gene TRBV4-3 combines with J gene TRBJ2-1, with 12 positions matching TRBD2. This CDR3 has 16 residues. The V segment lost 3 bases and the J segment 9 bases; nucleotides outside the gene matches: 9. The germline gives CDR1 LGHNA, CDR2 YSLEER. The CDR3 DNA is TGCGCCAGCAGCCAGCTGTCGGGACTAGCGGGCGTTGAGCAGTTCTTC. Protein: CASSQLSGLAGVEQFF.

Of note for this clone: The same CDR3 can be traced to other DNA sequences in this sample. The chain carries TRBV5-1 and TRBJ2-5; D tentatively reads TRBD1 or TRBD2 (5 bases each). Germline-derived CDR1 and CDR2 are SGHRS and YFSETQ. CDR3 length: 13 amino acids. The V end lost 2 bases, the J end lost 5 bases, and 10 bases lay between the germline ends. In nucleotides, the CDR3 is TGCGCCAGCAGCTTTGGGGACGGCGAGACCCAGTACTTC. Protein: CASSFGDGETQYF.

V usage is TRBV7-2 and J usage is TRBJ2-3; D is unclear. The CDR3 loop spans 13 amino acids. V lost 4 bases and J 6 bases, leaving 11 bases between the germline ends. Germline loops: CDR1 SGHTA, CDR2 FQGNSA. The CDR3 DNA is TGTGCCAGCAGCTCATATATTGCGGATACGCAGTATTTT. Protein sequence: CASSSYIADTQYF.

The chain joins TRBV30 to TRBJ1-4; D might be TRBD1 (5 bases). The CDR3 is 14 residues long. Germline assignment: CDR1 GTSNPN and CDR2 SVGIG (reference sequence). Between the trimmed V and J ends, which lost 0 bases and 10 bases, there was a span of 15 bases. For the CDR3, the DNA is TGTGCCTGGAGTGTTGGCGGGGGATCGGGAAAACTGTTTTTT. Amino acids: CAWSVGGGSGKLFF.

The J gene is TRBJ2-1, the V gene TRBV5-4; D is possibly TRBD2 (6 bases). Germline V CDR1 and CDR2: SGHNT, YYREEE (reference sequence). The CDR3 consists of 16 residues. The ends were cut back, 7 bases at V and 3 bases at J, with 20 bases in the middle. The CDR3 DNA reads as TGTGCCAGCGGCCAAGGTCGGAGGGCCGTCTACAATGAGCAGTTCTTC. Encoded protein: CASGQGRRAVYNEQFF.

A single count supports this clone. J is TRBJ1-1 and V is TRBV25-1; D is ambiguous. V lost 4 bases to trimming and J lost 0 bases, with 6 bases between them. Germline assignment: CDR1 MGHDK and CDR2 SYGVNS. The CDR3 is 13 amino acids. The CDR3 coding sequence is TGTGCCAGCAGTGTTCGCATGAACACTGAAGCTTTCTTT. It encodes CASSVRMNTEAFF.

The V call is TRBV2, the J call TRBJ2-2, with D possibly TRBD1 on 5 matching bases. This CDR3 region has 13 residues. In germline, CDR1 is SNHLY, CDR2 FYNNEI. Trimming took off 6 bases at V and 2 bases at J, with 7 bases between the two ends. The CDR3 bases are TGTGCCAGCAGGGACACAAACACCGGGGAGCTGTTTTTT. This translates into CASRDTNTGELFF.

This chain uses TRBV27 with TRBJ2-1; 8 nucleotides agree with TRBD2. Trimming removed 5 bases from V and 5 bases from J; junction bases left unmatched: 8. CDR1 and CDR2 from the germline V gene are MNHEY and SMNVEV (reference sequence). This CDR3 contains 15 residues. CDR3 protein: CASSLRLALNNEQFF. For the CDR3, the DNA is TGTGCCAGCAGTCTCCGACTAGCGCTCAACAATGAGCAGTTCTTC.

In regard to this clone: Other DNA sequences of this sample code for an identical CDR3. The rearrangement links TRBV18 to TRBJ1-1, with D hard to call. The V end was cut by 2 bases, the J end by 0 bases, with 4 bases between. The CDR3 loop spans 13 amino acids. Germline V gene lookup returns CDR1 KGHSH and CDR2 LQKENI. CDR3 region: CASSPELNTEAFF. The CDR3, as DNA: TGTGCCAGCTCACCAGAGTTGAACACTGAAGCTTTCTTT.

This chain uses TRBV9 with TRBJ2-7; D is ambiguous. This CDR3 is 15 amino acids long. Trimming removed 2 bases at V and 3 bases at J, with 15 bases between. Germline-derived CDR1 and CDR2 are SGDLS and YYNGEE. CDR3 amino acids: CASSVLPGYVYEQYF. CDR3 bases: TGTGCCAGCAGCGTGCTCCCTGGTTATGTCTACGAGCAGTACTTC.

This CDR3 reads CASRRGTVYEQYF. The DNA for the CDR3 is TGTGCCAGCAGACGCGGGACAGTCTACGAGCAGTACTTC. The V gene is TRBV11-2, the J gene TRBJ2-7, with D possibly being TRBD1 (7 bases). The germline gives CDR1 SGHAT, CDR2 FQNNGV. V was cut by 6 bases and J by 3 bases, with 12 bases left in between. CDR3 length: 13 residues.

This chain joins TRBV5-1 and TRBJ2-5; possibly TRBD1 for D (6 bases). V dropped 2 bases and J dropped 4 bases, with 9 bases sitting between them. The germline CDR1 and CDR2 sequences are SGHRS and YFSETQ. The CDR3 extends over 13 amino acids. The DNA for the CDR3 is TGCGCCAGCAGCTTACAGGGAATAGAGACCCAGTACTTC. Translated, it gives CASSLQGIETQYF.

The J gene is TRBJ2-2, the V gene TRBV19, with TRBD2 identical over 13 bases. The CDR3 extends over 19 amino acids. Germline V CDR1 and CDR2: LNHDA, SQIVND (reference sequence). Trimming cost V 7 bases and J 6 bases; bases outside gene matches: 17. CDR3 region: CASNAGQGRTSGSPGELFF. In DNA, the CDR3 is TGTGCCAGTAACGCTGGACAGGGAAGGACTAGCGGGAGCCCCGGGGAGCTGTTTTTT. The whole variable domain, filled in from reference TRBV19 and TRBJ2-2, reads DGGITQSPKYLFRKEGQNVTLSCEQNLNHDAMYWYRQDPGQGLRLIYYSQIVNDFQKGDIAEGYSVSREKKESFPLTVTSAQKNPTAFYLCASNAGQGRTSGSPGELFFGEGSRLTVL.